This TCR beta chain is from a study of identical twins (dated by TCRdb to 2015 to 2016). About the investigation overall: The study deep-sequenced TCR alpha and beta repertoires from monozygotic twins, unrelated adults of various ages and cord blood to test whether fetal clonotypes persist. Replicate twin experiments were performed at different times using different library preparation protocols to rule out contamination. General findings and caveats noted by the study authors: Fewer insertions were carried by abundant cord blood beta clonotypes; a weaker similar trend was observed in young adult naive repertoires, while no such trend was observed in memory repertoires. A weaker excess of twin sharing was found in beta out-of-frame sequences because the signal-to-noise ratio was lowered by fewer shared sequences. Because the same donors could not be followed over many years, the conclusions relied on cross-sectional statistical analysis. Zero-insertion analyses could be partly confounded by invariant T cells such as MAIT and iNKT, although diverse VJ usage argued against such confounding for most clonotypes. Out-of-frame TCR alpha sharing in monozygotic twins was systematically underestimated by recombination models, whereas sharing between unrelated individuals was in agreement with the recombination models. Compared with coincidental sharing between unrelated individuals, an excess of low generation-probability sequences was observed among out-of-frame TCR alpha sequences shared between twins.

Sequences SGHTA (CDR1) and FQGNSA (CDR2) are obtained from the germline V gene. A distance of 17 bases separates the germline ends of V and J, which lose 7 bases and 7 bases respectively. The CDR3 contains 14 residues, cysteine and phenylalanine counted. The read is trimmed to its CDR3 DNA, 42 bases read in frame from base 1. Receptor amplification or capture employed 5' RACE. Instrument used: Illumina HiSeq 2000. A universal primer binding site was added through template switching, and the final cDNA carried a unique molecular identifier so that TCR cDNA molecules could be counted accurately. Specific primers in the conserved constant-segment region were used to synthesize first-strand cDNA for the TCR alpha and beta chains. Each cDNA library was double barcoded, with a SMART-Mk sample barcode plus Illumina barcodes, to control for contamination. Two successive PCR steps introduced TruSeq adapter sequences along with Illumina sample barcodes. The TCR alpha and beta cDNA libraries were sequenced on the Illumina HiSeq platform using custom primers. The original pipeline was this. MiGEC processed the raw reads to extract unique molecular identifiers, while MiXCR was used to determine the CDR3 positions. Recombination models were inferred per individual with the repgenHMM and IGoR tools using an EM algorithm. Shared clonotypes were analyzed with the tcR package in R, and sharing was normalized by the product of cloneset sizes. Out-of-frame nonproductive sequences were analyzed to study raw recombination free of thymic and clonal selection effects. TCRdb ran its own pipeline on the public reads, namely fastp trimming at Q25 and MiXCR clone calling, and kept in-frame beta chains. When rows share a CDR3 protein, they turn into one entry using the most common DNA and genes. The V and J calls, along with clone size, are taken from TCRdb and not from the paper's own processing. The sample contains around 1.7 million distinct CDR3 sequences, around 33% of them found a single time. The ten most abundant clones make up approximately 0.29% of the sample.

Every donor in the study was a healthy Caucasian. As regards this clonotype: Its antigen is not yet known. Base-call qualities are not available, and no considerably larger clone is one nucleotide away.

The sequence links TRBV7-2 to TRBJ2-1, with the D gene uncertain. The source is a newborn girl in good health. Sequences were obtained from cord blood. The CDR3: CASTLTPPVNEQFF. At the DNA level, the sequence is TGTGCCAGCACACTGACACCCCCGGTAAATGAGCAGTTCTTC.